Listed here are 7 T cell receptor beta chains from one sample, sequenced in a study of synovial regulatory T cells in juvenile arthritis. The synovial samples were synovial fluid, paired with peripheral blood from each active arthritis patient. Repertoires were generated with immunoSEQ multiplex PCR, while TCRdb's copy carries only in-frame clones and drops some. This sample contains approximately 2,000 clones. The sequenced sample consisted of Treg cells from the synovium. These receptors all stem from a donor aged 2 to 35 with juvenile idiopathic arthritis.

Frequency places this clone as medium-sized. CDR3 loop: CASSVDRLGRTGELFF. V gene TRBV5-4 combines with J gene TRBJ2-2; the TCRdb D gene call, TRBD1, has no DNA to confirm it. The CDR3 sequence is 16 residues long. Only the protein sequence is given. Germline V gives CDR1 SGHNT, CDR2 YYREEE (reference sequence).

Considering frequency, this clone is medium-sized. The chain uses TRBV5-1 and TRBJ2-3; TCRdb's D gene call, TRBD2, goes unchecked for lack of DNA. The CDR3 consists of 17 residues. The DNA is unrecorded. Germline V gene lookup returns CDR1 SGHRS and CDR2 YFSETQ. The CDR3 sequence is CASSSQPGGPLTDTQYF.

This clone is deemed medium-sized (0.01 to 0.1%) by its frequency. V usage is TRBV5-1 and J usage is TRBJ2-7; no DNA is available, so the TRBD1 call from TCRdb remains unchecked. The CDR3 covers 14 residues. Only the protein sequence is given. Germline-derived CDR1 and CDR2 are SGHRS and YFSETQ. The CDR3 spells CASSLSTQPYEQYF.

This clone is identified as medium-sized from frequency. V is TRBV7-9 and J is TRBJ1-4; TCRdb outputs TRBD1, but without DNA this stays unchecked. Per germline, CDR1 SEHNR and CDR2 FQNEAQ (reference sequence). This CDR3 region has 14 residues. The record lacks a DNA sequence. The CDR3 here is CASSLAGAAEKLFF.

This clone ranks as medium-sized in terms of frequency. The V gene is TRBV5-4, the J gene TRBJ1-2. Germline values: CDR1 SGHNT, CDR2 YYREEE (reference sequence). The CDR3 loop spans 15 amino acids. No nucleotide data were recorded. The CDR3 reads CASSLETKKSYGYTF.

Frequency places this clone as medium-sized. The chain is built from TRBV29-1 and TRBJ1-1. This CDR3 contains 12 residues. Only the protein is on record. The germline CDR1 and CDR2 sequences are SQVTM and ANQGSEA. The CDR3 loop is CSVESTGAGAFF.

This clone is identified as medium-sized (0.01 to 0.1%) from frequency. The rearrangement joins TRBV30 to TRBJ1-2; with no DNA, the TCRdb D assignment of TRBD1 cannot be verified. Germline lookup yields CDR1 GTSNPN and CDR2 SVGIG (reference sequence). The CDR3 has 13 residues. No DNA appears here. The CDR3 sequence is CAVDSGEWGGYTF. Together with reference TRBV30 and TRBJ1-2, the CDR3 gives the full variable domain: SQTIHQWPATLVQPVGSPLSLECTVEGTSNPNLYWYRQAAGRGLQLLFYSVGIGQISSEVPQNLSASRPQDRQFILSSKKLLLSDSGFYLCAVDSGEWGGYTFGSGTRLTVV.